Given below is one TCR beta chain in context. As yet, its antigen is unknown. This sample is part of a study of T cell responses to AZD1222 COVID-19 vaccine. Findings and caveats of the study: Dominant at 160-218 and 743-854, vaccine-associated CD4 TCRs also spanned spike.

Data came from immunoSEQ multiplex PCR; TCRdb stores just in-frame clones and leaves some out. This table holds 95,000 to 130,000 clones, about 92% found once. This receptor was taken from an adult in good health. The material sequenced was peripheral blood, taken on day 0 of AZD1222 vaccination.

For the CDR3, the DNA is TGTGCCAGCAGAATAGTAAGACACACTGAAGCTTTCTTT. As protein: CASRIVRHTEAFF. V is TRBV6-5 and J is TRBJ1-1, with unresolved D. CDR3 length: 13 residues. Trimming took off 6 bases at V and 3 bases at J, with 11 bases between the two ends. The germline CDR1 and CDR2 sequences are MNHEY and SVGAGI.